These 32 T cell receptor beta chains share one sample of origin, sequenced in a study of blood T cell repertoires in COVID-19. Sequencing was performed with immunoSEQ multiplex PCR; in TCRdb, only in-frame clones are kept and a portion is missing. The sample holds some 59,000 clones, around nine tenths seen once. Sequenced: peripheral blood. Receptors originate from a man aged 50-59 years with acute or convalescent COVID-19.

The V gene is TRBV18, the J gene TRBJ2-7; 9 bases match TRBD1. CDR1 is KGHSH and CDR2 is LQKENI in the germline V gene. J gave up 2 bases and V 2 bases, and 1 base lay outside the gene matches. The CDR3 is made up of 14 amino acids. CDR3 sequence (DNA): TGTGCCAGCTCACCAGGGACAGGGCCCTACGAGCAGTACTTC. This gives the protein CASSPGTGPYEQYF.

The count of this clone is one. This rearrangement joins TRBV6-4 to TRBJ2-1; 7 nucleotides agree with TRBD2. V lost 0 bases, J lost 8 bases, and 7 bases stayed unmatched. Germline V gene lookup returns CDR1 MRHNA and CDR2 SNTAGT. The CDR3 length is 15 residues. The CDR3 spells CASSDSPGRTDEQFF. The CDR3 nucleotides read TGTGCCAGCAGTGACTCGCCCGGGAGGACCGATGAGCAGTTCTTC.

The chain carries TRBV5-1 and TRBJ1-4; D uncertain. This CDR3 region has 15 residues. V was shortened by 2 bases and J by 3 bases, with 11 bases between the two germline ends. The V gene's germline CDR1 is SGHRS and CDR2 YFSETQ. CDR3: CASSFRRGANEKLFF. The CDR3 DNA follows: TGCGCCAGCAGCTTTAGGAGAGGAGCTAATGAAAAACTGTTTTTT.

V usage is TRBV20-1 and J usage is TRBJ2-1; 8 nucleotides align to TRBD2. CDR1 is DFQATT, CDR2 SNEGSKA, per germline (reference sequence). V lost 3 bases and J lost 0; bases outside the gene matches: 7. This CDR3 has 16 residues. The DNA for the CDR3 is TGCAGTGCTAGTCTAGCGGGTAAGAGCTCCTACAATGAGCAGTTCTTC. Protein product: CSASLAGKSSYNEQFF.

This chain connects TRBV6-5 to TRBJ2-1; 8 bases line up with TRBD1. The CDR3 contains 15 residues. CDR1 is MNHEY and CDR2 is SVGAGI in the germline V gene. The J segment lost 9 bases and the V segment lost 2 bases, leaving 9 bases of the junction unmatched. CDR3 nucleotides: TGTGCCAGCAGTTACGAGGACAGGGTAGGCGGTGAGCAGTTCTTC. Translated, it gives CASSYEDRVGGEQFF.

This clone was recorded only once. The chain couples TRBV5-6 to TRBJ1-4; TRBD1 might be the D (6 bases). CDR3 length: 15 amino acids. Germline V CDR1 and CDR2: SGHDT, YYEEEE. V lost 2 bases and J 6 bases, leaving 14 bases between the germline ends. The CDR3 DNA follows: TGTGCCAGCAGCTTTGGACAGCCTCGCGATGAAAAACTGTTTTTT. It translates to CASSFGQPRDEKLFF.

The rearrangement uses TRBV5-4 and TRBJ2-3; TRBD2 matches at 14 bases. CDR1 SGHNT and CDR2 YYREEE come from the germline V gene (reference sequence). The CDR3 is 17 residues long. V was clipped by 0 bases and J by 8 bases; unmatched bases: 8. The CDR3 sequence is CASSLEGLAGAGGTQYF. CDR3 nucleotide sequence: TGTGCCAGCAGCTTGGAGGGACTAGCGGGAGCGGGAGGTACGCAGTATTTT. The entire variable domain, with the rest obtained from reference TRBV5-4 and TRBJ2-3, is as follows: ETGVTQSPTHLIKTRGQQVTLRCSSQSGHNTVSWYQQALGQGPQFIFQYYREEENGRGNFPPRFSGLQFPNYSSELNVNALELDDSALYLCASSLEGLAGAGGTQYFGPGTRLTVL.

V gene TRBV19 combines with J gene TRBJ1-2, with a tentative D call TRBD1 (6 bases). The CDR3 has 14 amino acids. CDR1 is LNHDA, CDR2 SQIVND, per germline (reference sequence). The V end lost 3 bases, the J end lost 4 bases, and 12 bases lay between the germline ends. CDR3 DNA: TGTGCCAGTAGTATTTACAGGGACGGCTATGGCTACACCTTC. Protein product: CASSIYRDGYGYTF.

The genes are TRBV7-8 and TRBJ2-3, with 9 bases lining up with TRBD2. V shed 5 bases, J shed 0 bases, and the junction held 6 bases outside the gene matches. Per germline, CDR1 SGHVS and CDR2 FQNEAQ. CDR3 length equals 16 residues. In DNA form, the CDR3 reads TGTGCCAGCAGCAAAACTAGCGGGTTAAGCACAGATACGCAGTATTTT. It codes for CASSKTSGLSTDTQYF.

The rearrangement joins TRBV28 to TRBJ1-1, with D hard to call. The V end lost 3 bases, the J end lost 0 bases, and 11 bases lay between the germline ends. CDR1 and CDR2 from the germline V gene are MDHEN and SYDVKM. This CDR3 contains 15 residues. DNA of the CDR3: TGTGCCAGCAGTTTTTCCCGACAAATGAACACTGAAGCTTTCTTT. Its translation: CASSFSRQMNTEAFF.

The CDR3 loop is CASSPPPGGETQYF. CDR3 in DNA: TGTGCCAGCTCACCACCCCCCGGGGGAGAGACCCAGTACTTC. J is TRBJ2-5 and V is TRBV18; D is possibly TRBD2 (6 bases). Trimming removed 0 bases at V and 4 bases at J, with 9 bases between. CDR1 is KGHSH, CDR2 LQKENI, per germline. This CDR3 region has 14 residues.

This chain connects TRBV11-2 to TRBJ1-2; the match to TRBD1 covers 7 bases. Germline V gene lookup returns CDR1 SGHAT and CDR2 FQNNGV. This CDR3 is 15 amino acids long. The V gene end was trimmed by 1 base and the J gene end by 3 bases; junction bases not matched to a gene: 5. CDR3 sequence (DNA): TGTGCCAGCAGCTTAGTAGGGGGCGCGGACTATGGCTACACCTTC. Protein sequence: CASSLVGGADYGYTF.

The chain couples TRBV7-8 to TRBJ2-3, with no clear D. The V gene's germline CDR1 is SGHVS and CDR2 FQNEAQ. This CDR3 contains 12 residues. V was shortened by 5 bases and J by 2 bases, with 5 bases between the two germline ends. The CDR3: CASSHNTDTQYF. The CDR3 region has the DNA TGTGCCAGCAGCCATAACACAGATACGCAGTATTTT.

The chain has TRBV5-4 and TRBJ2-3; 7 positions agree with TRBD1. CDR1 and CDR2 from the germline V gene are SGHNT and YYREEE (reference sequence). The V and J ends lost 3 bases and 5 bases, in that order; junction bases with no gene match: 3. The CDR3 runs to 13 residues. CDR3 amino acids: CASSWGQLDTQYF. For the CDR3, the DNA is TGTGCCAGCAGCTGGGGACAGCTAGATACGCAGTATTTT.

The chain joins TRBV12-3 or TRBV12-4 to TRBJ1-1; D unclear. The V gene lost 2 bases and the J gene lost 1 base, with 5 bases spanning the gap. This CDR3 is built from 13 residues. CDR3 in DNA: TGTGCCAGCAGTTTATACTCGAACACTGAAGCTTTCTTT. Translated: CASSLYSNTEAFF.

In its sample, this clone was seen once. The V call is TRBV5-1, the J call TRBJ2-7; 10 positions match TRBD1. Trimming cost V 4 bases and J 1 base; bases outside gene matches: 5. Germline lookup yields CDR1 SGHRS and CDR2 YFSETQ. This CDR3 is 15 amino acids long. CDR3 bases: TGCGCCAGCAGCAACCGGGACAGGGGTTCCTACGAGCAGTACTTC. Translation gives CASSNRDRGSYEQYF.

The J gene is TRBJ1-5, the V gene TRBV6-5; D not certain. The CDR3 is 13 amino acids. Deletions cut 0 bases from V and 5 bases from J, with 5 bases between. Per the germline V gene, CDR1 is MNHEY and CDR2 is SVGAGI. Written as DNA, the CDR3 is TGTGCCAGCAGTTACTCGAGGGATCAGCCCCAGCATTTT. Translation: CASSYSRDQPQHF.

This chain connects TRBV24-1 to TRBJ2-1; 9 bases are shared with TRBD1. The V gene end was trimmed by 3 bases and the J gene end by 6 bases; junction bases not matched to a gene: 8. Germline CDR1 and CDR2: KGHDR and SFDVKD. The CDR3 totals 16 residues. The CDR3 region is CATSDVGTGTGNEQFF. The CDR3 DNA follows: TGTGCCACCAGTGATGTAGGGACAGGGACGGGCAATGAGCAGTTCTTC.

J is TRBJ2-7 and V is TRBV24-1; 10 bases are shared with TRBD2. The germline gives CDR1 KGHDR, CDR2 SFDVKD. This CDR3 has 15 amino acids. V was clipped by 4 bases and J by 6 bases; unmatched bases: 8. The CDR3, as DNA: TGTGCCACCAGTGACCAAACTAGCGGGATTCGCGAGCAGTACTTC. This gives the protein CATSDQTSGIREQYF.

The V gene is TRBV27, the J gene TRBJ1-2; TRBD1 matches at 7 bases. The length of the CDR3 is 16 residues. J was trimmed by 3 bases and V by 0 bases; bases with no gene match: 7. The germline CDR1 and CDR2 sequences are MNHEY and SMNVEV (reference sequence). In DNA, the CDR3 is TGTGCCAGCAGTTTATCGAGAGGGGGCCGCTACTATGGCTACACCTTC. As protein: CASSLSRGGRYYGYTF.

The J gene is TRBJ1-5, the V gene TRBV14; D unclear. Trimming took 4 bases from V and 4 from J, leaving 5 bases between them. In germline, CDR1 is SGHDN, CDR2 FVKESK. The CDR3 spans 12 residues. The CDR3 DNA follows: TGTGCCAGCAGCCTAGCAAATCAGCCCCAGCATTTT. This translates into CASSLANQPQHF.

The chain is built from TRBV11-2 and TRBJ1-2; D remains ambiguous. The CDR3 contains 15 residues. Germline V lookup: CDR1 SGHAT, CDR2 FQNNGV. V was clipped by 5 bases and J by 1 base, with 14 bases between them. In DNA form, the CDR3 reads TGTGCCAGCAGCCAGGAGGCCAGTTTTAACTATGGCTACACCTTC. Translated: CASSQEASFNYGYTF. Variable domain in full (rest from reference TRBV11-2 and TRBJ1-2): EAGVAQSPRYKIIEKRQSVAFWCNPISGHATLYWYQQILGQGPKLLIQFQNNGVVDDSQLPKDRFSAERLKGVDSTLKIQPAKLEDSAVYLCASSQEASFNYGYTFGSGTRLTVV.

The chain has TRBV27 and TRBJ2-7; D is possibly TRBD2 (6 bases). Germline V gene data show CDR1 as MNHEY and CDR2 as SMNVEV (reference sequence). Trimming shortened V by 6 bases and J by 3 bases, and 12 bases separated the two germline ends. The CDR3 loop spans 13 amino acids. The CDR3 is CASRGGPSYEQYF. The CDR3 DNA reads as TGTGCCAGCAGGGGGGGACCTAGCTACGAGCAGTACTTC.

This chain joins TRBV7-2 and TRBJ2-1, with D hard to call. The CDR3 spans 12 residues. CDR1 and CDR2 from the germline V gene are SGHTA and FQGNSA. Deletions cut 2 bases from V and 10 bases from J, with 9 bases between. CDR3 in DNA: TGTGCCAGCAGCTTACAACGACAAGAGCAGTTCTTC. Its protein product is CASSLQRQEQFF.

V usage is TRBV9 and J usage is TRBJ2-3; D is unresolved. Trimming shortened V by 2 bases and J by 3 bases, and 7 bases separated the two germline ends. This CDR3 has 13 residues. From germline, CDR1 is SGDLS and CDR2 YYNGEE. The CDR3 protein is CASSVAPTDTQYF. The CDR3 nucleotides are TGTGCCAGCAGCGTGGCCCCTACAGATACGCAGTATTTT. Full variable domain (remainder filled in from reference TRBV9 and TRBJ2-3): DSGVTQTPKHLITATGQRVTLRCSPRSGDLSVYWYQQSLDQGLQFLIQYYNGEERAKGNILERFSAQQFPDLHSELNLSSLELGDSALYFCASSVAPTDTQYFGPGTRLTVL.

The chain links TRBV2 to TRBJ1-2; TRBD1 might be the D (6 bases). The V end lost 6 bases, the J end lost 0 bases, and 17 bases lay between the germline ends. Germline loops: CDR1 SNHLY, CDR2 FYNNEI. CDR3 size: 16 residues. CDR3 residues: CASRKTGTTTNYGYTF. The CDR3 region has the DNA TGTGCCAGCAGGAAAACAGGGACGACCACTAACTATGGCTACACCTTC.

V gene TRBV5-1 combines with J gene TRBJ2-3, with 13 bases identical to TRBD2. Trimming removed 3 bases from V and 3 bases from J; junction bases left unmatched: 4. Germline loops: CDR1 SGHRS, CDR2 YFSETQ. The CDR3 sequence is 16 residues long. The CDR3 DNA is TGCGCCAGCAGCTCACTAGCGGGAGGGCCAACAGATACGCAGTATTTT. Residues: CASSSLAGGPTDTQYF. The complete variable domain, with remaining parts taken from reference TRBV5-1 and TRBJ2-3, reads KAGVTQTPRYLIKTRGQQVTLSCSPISGHRSVSWYQQTPGQGLQFLFEYFSETQRNKGNFPGRFSGRQFSNSRSEMNVSTLELGDSALYLCASSSLAGGPTDTQYFGPGTRLTVL.

This chain's CDR3 is CASSSVTGSLYNEQFF. The DNA for the CDR3 is TGTGCCAGCAGTTCCGTCACAGGGTCACTCTACAATGAGCAGTTCTTC. The chain recombines TRBV6-2 or TRBV6-3 with TRBJ2-1; D is possibly TRBD1 (6 bases). CDR1 is MNHEY, CDR2 SVGEGT, per germline. This CDR3 spans 16 amino acids. Between the trimmed V and J ends, which lost 4 bases and 3 bases, there was a span of 16 bases.

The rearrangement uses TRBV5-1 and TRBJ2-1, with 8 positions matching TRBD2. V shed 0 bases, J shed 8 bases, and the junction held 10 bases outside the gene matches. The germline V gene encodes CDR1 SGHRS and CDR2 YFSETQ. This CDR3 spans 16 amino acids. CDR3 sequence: CASSLASGSGLYEQFF. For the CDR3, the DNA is TGCGCCAGCAGCTTGGCCAGCGGGAGCGGCCTCTATGAGCAGTTCTTC. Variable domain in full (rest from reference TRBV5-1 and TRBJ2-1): KAGVTQTPRYLIKTRGQQVTLSCSPISGHRSVSWYQQTPGQGLQFLFEYFSETQRNKGNFPGRFSGRQFSNSRSEMNVSTLELGDSALYLCASSLASGSGLYEQFFGPGTRLTVL.

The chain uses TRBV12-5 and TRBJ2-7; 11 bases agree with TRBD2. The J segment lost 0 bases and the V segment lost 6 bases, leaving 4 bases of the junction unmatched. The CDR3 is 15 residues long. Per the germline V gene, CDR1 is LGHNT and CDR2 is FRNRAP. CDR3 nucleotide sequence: TGTGCTAGTGGCATGACTAGCGGGAACTCCTACGAGCAGTACTTC. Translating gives CASGMTSGNSYEQYF.

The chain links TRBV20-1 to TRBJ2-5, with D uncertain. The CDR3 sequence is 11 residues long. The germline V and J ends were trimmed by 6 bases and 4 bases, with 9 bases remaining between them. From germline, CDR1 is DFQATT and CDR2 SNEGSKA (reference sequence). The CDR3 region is CSAPEPETQYF. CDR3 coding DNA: TGCAGTGCCCCGGAGCCAGAGACCCAGTACTTC.

The CDR3 DNA sequence: TGTGCCAGCAGCACTCAGCGGGAGGCAAATAGATACGAGCAGTACTTC. It specifies CASSTQREANRYEQYF. This rearrangement joins TRBV21-1 to TRBJ2-7; TRBD2, the D gene given by the table, was not confirmed from the DNA. TRBV21-1 corresponds to a pseudogene. The CDR3 runs to 16 residues.